The 18 T cell receptor beta chains below were found in one sample sequenced in a study of post-analysis software for immune sequencing data. For these TCRs, the target antigens are not known. The TCR beta cDNA libraries carried unique molecular identifiers. From the PCR reads, TCRdb called clonotypes with MiXCR, one entry per CDR3 protein. The sample carries about 500,000 distinct CDR3 sequences, roughly 45% recorded once. Study findings and constraints: Compared with controls, patients had more of five or six TRBV segments, including TRBV5-6, TRBV5-1 and TRBV20-1.

The sequencing input was blood. Receptors were obtained from a girl between 5 and 17 years old with multiple sclerosis.

J is TRBJ1-2 and V is TRBV18; D is possibly TRBD1 (5 bases). The CDR3 contains 14 residues. The germline gives CDR1 KGHSH, CDR2 LQKENI. Trimming removed 3 bases from V and 5 bases from J, with 13 bases in between. CDR3 loop: CASSPDSNRYGYTF. DNA of the CDR3: TGTGCCAGCTCACCCGACAGTAACCGATATGGCTACACCTTC.

The genes are TRBV7-2 and TRBJ2-1; TRBD2 is a possible D gene (7 bases). V was cut by 8 bases and J by 4 bases, with 15 bases left in between. The CDR3 is 14 amino acids. The germline CDR1 and CDR2 sequences are SGHTA and FQGNSA. The CDR3: CASRLGGDYNEQFF. The CDR3 nucleotides are TGTGCCAGCCGTCTAGGGGGGGATTACAATGAGCAGTTCTTC.

V usage is TRBV10-3 and J usage is TRBJ2-7; 7 nucleotides line up with TRBD2. Losses at the gene ends were 0 bases for V and 1 base for J; bases not matched to a gene: 3. The CDR3 is made up of 15 amino acids. The germline CDR1 and CDR2 sequences are ENHRY and SYGVKD. The CDR3 coding sequence is TGTGCCATCAGTGAGTCCAGCGGGACTTCCTACGAGCAGTACTTC. Translation gives CAISESSGTSYEQYF.

Comment on this clonotype: A junction end diverges from the germline sequence, so it may reflect a read error. The chain couples TRBV19 to TRBJ1-2; D gene ambiguous. This CDR3 has 10 amino acids. CDR1 is LNHDA, CDR2 SQIVND, per germline (reference sequence). The CDR3 region is CATSYYSYTF. The CDR3 bases are TGTGCCACCTCATACTATAGCTACACCTTC. The complete variable domain, with remaining parts taken from reference TRBV19 and TRBJ1-2, reads DGGITQSPKYLFRKEGQNVTLSCEQNLNHDAMYWYRQDPGQGLRLIYYSQIVNDFQKGDIAEGYSVSREKKESFPLTVTSAQKNPTAFYLCATSYYSYTFGSGTRLTVV.

This sequence joins TRBV29-1 and TRBJ1-1; unclear D gene. V was pared by 2 bases and J by 1 base, with 14 bases between. The length of the CDR3 is 15 residues. The germline gives CDR1 SQVTM, CDR2 ANQGSEA. The CDR3 is CSVELPNNKNTEAFF. CDR3 DNA: TGCAGCGTTGAACTCCCGAACAACAAGAACACTGAAGCTTTCTTT.

This clonotype turned up a few times. The chain links TRBV5-1 to TRBJ2-7; 7 positions agree with TRBD1. The germline CDR1 and CDR2 sequences are SGHRS and YFSETQ. The CDR3 sequence is 15 residues long. J was trimmed by 2 bases and V by 2 bases; bases with no gene match: 7. CDR3 loop: CASSFGTERTYEQYF. The DNA of the CDR3 is TGCGCCAGCAGCTTCGGGACAGAGCGTACCTACGAGCAGTACTTC.

This clonotype was detected a few times. The genes are TRBV4-1 and TRBJ1-1; D uncertain. This CDR3 is built from 13 residues. CDR1 is MGHRA, CDR2 YSYEKL, per germline. V shed 1 base and J shed 1 base, with 4 bases lying between them. CDR3 sequence reads: CASSQVQNTEAFF. The DNA for the CDR3 is TGCGCCAGCAGCCAAGTACAGAACACTGAAGCTTTCTTT.

CDR3 protein: CASSLAGLAGGYNEQFF. For the CDR3, the DNA is TGTGCCAGCAGTTTAGCGGGGCTAGCGGGAGGGTACAATGAGCAGTTCTTC. The J gene is TRBJ2-1, the V gene TRBV12-3 or TRBV12-4; 12 bases are shared with TRBD2. V was pared by 0 bases and J by 4 bases, with 4 bases of the junction left unmatched. The CDR3 sequence is 17 residues long.

The V call is TRBV2, the J call TRBJ2-5; D uncertain. The CDR3 is made up of 13 amino acids. Germline V gene lookup returns CDR1 SNHLY and CDR2 FYNNEI. The germline V and J ends were trimmed by 1 base and 1 base, with 4 bases remaining between them. CDR3 coding DNA: TGTGCCAGCAGTGAAGAGTTCCAAGAGACCCAGTACTTC. Translating gives CASSEEFQETQYF.

The chain carries TRBV7-3 and TRBJ2-5, with 8 positions matching TRBD2. The last part of the DNA fits TRBJ2-4 better; the J call may be wrong. CDR3 length: 15 residues. The germline V gene has CDR1 SGHTA and CDR2 FQGTGA. The CDR3 DNA is TGTGCCAGCAGCTTACGGGGGGGGACCGGAAACATTCAGTACTTC. Encoded protein: CASSLRGGTGNIQYF.

This chain connects TRBV15 to TRBJ2-2; D perhaps matches TRBD2 (6 bases). CDR1 and CDR2 (germline): LNHNV, YYDKDF (reference sequence). This CDR3 contains 16 residues. V was trimmed by 8 bases and J by 3 bases, leaving 19 bases between them. The DNA of the CDR3 is TGTGCCACCTGCCAAGGAGGGTATAAGGACACCGGGGAGCTGTTTTTT. It translates to CATCQGGYKDTGELFF.

The rearrangement joins TRBV6-5 to TRBJ2-7, with 7 bases fitting TRBD1. CDR3 size: 15 residues. Per the germline V gene, CDR1 is MNHEY and CDR2 is SVGAGI. V dropped 2 bases and J dropped 3; count of bases not matched to a gene: 7. The CDR3 region is CASSYDHRGNYEQYF. The CDR3 DNA reads TGTGCCAGCAGTTACGACCACAGGGGCAACTACGAGCAGTACTTC.

The chain links TRBV28 to TRBJ2-7; 8 bases are shared with TRBD2. The CDR3 is 13 residues long. The V segment lost 7 bases and the J segment 3 bases; nucleotides outside the gene matches: 5. Germline CDR1 reads MDHEN; CDR2 reads SYDVKM. CDR3: CASTTSGNYEQYF. As DNA, the CDR3 is TGTGCCAGCACCACTAGCGGAAACTACGAGCAGTACTTC.

There are a few counts of this clonotype. The chain's CDR3 is CASSYSGTSYSPLHF. The CDR3 DNA sequence: TGTGCCAGCAGTTACTCCGGGACAAGTTATTCACCCCTCCACTTT. This sequence joins TRBV12-3 or TRBV12-4 and TRBJ1-6, with D perhaps matching TRBD1 (6 bases). V gave up 4 bases and J gave up 8 bases, with 15 bases separating them. The CDR3 has 15 amino acids.

This chain uses TRBV7-9 with TRBJ2-3; 7 bases are shared with TRBD2. V lost 4 bases to trimming and J lost 5 bases; unmatched junction nucleotides: 3. Germline V CDR1 and CDR2: SEHNR, FQNEAQ (reference sequence). The CDR3 covers 13 residues. The CDR3 DNA reads TGTGCCAGCAGCTCAGCGGGAAGAGATACGCAGTATTTT. Translated, it gives CASSSAGRDTQYF.

Notes on this clonotype: One end of the junction fails to match germline, which may point to a read error. The rearrangement joins TRBV7-2 to TRBJ2-7; 7 bases line up with TRBD2. The CDR3 is 16 residues long. Germline loops: CDR1 SGHTA, CDR2 FQGNSA. CDR3 sequence reads: CASSLLAASGSCEQYF. In DNA, the CDR3 is TGTGCCAGCAGCTTATTAGCGGCTAGCGGCTCCTGCGAGCAGTACTTC.

A few counts support this clonotype. The chain is built from TRBV7-8 and TRBJ2-4; D unclear. With the DNA end fitting TRBJ2-7 better, the J assignment may be wrong. Germline CDR1 SGHVS, CDR2 FQNEAQ. CDR3 length equals 13 residues. The CDR3 loop reads CASSSSLGYEQYF. CDR3 sequence (DNA): TGTGCCAGCAGCTCCAGCCTTGGCTACGAGCAGTACTTC.

This rearrangement joins TRBV29-1 to TRBJ1-1; D perhaps matches TRBD1 (5 bases). The CDR3 length is 9 residues. Per germline, CDR1 SQVTM and CDR2 ANQGSEA. The CDR3 sequence is CSDGRGAFF. The CDR3, as DNA: TGCAGTGACGGGAGGGGCGCTTTCTTT.